These 19 T cell receptor beta chains came from one sample sequenced in a study of shared clonotypes between healthy human individuals. The data were produced by immunoSEQ multiplex PCR, yet TCRdb's version contains in-frame clones alone and is incomplete. The sample holds 2 million to 2.5 million clones, almost 96% seen once. Sequencing used naive CD4+ T cells sorted from blood. Subset given: CD45RA+ positively selected. These receptors all come from a man aged 18 to 30 in good health.

The V and J genes are TRBV18 and TRBJ1-1; no reliable D call. V dropped 4 bases and J dropped 5 bases, with 11 bases sitting between them. The CDR3 is 13 amino acids. Germline V gives CDR1 KGHSH, CDR2 LQKENI. CDR3 coding DNA: TGTGCCAGCTCACTTTCTCGAGGGACTGAAGCTTTCTTT. Amino acids: CASSLSRGTEAFF.

This chain connects TRBV18 to TRBJ1-1; D not certain. The CDR3 runs 14 residues. Trimming took off 0 bases at V and 4 bases at J, with 9 bases between the two ends. Germline CDR1 reads KGHSH; CDR2 reads LQKENI. The CDR3 region has the DNA TGTGCCAGCTCACCACCGTCAGGCCCCACTGAAGCTTTCTTT. Amino acid sequence: CASSPPSGPTEAFF. The whole variable domain, remainder taken from reference TRBV18 and TRBJ1-1, is NAGVMQNPRHLVRRRGQEARLRCSPMKGHSHVYWYRQLPEEGLKFMVYLQKENIIDESGMPKERFSAEFPKEGPSILRIQQVVRGDSAAYFCASSPPSGPTEAFFGQGTRLTVV.

The chain joins TRBV18 to TRBJ1-5, with 11 positions matching TRBD1. V dropped 2 bases and J dropped 3; count of bases not matched to a gene: 3. The germline V gene encodes CDR1 KGHSH and CDR2 LQKENI. The length of the CDR3 is 16 residues. CDR3: CASSPRTGGNNQPQHF. The CDR3 nucleotides are TGTGCCAGCTCACCAAGGACAGGGGGCAACAATCAGCCCCAGCATTTT.

This clone has a single count. V usage is TRBV7-2 and J usage is TRBJ2-3; 10 bases line up with TRBD2. CDR1 is SGHTA, CDR2 FQGNSA, per germline. J lost 1 base, V lost 2 bases, and 9 bases had no gene match. The CDR3 has 18 residues. The CDR3 region has the DNA TGTGCCAGCAGCTTAAGGCCTAGCGGGAGCGGGGGCACAGATACGCAGTATTTT. Its translation: CASSLRPSGSGGTDTQYF.

The chain employs TRBV25-1 and TRBJ1-2; TRBD1 matches 7 bases. V dropped 1 base and J dropped 7; count of bases not matched to a gene: 3. CDR3 length equals 13 residues. Looked up from germline, CDR1 is MGHDK and CDR2 is SYGVNS. CDR3 protein: CASSESRGLGYTF. In nucleotides, the CDR3 is TGTGCCAGCAGTGAATCAAGGGGGCTTGGCTACACCTTC.

To note about this clone: Other DNA sequences within the sample encode an identical CDR3. The chain recombines TRBV30 with TRBJ2-2, with 7 bases aligning to TRBD1. Germline V gene lookup returns CDR1 GTSNPN and CDR2 SVGIG (reference sequence). V trimming: 1 base; J trimming: 5 bases; junction bases outside the gene matches: 1. This CDR3 has 13 residues. CDR3 sequence (DNA): TGTGCCTGGAGTGACAGGGGAACCGGGGAGCTGTTTTTT. It translates to CAWSDRGTGELFF.

This chain joins TRBV7-4 and TRBJ2-2; perhaps TRBD2 as D (5 bases). V was pared by 3 bases and J by 1 base, with 6 bases between. Germline CDR1 reads SGHVT; CDR2 reads SQSDAQ. CDR3 length: 14 amino acids. CDR3 nucleotides: TGTGCCAGCAGCTTTCGGGGGAACACCGGGGAGCTGTTTTTT. Its protein product is CASSFRGNTGELFF.

V is TRBV10-3 and J is TRBJ1-5; D not certain. V was pared by 0 bases and J by 5 bases, with 5 bases between. The length of the CDR3 is 13 residues. Germline V gives CDR1 ENHRY, CDR2 SYGVKD. CDR3 nucleotides: TGTGCCATCAGTGAGTCTGTGGATCAGCCCCAGCATTTT. This gives the protein CAISESVDQPQHF.

The gene calls are TRBV11-2 and TRBJ2-7; D unclear. V shed 5 bases and J shed 1 base, with 9 bases lying between them. The CDR3 totals 13 residues. Germline values: CDR1 SGHAT, CDR2 FQNNGV. CDR3 loop: CASSARLSYEQYF. CDR3 nucleotide sequence: TGTGCCAGCAGCGCCCGTCTTTCCTACGAGCAGTACTTC.

The V gene is TRBV6-1, the J gene TRBJ1-6; the D is unclear. Germline V gene data show CDR1 as MNHNS and CDR2 as SASEGT. The CDR3 totals 14 residues. The V and J ends lost 5 bases and 8 bases respectively, with 13 bases between them. The CDR3 sequence is CASSPWPVYSPLHF. The CDR3 region has the DNA TGTGCCAGCAGTCCGTGGCCAGTTTATTCACCCCTCCACTTT.

The genes are TRBV6-1 and TRBJ1-5; D gene ambiguous. The CDR3 loop spans 13 amino acids. Germline lookup yields CDR1 MNHNS and CDR2 SASEGT. The germline V and J ends were trimmed by 10 bases and 7 bases, with 17 bases remaining between them. The CDR3, as DNA: TGTGCCACCATTAAGAGTGGTCGGCAGCCCCAGCATTTT. Translating gives CATIKSGRQPQHF.

The gene calls are TRBV5-1 and TRBJ2-5, with TRBD1 matching 7 bases. This CDR3 has 15 residues. V shed 0 bases, J shed 2 bases, and the junction held 4 bases outside the gene matches. Germline V gene sequence: CDR1 SGHRS, CDR2 YFSETQ. The CDR3 spells CASSLAGRGQETQYF. CDR3 nucleotides: TGCGCCAGCAGCTTGGCGGGCAGGGGGCAAGAGACCCAGTACTTC.

The V and J genes are TRBV6-6 and TRBJ2-2; D is uncertain. Trimming took off 6 bases at V and 2 bases at J, with 7 bases between the two ends. CDR1 is MNHNY, CDR2 SVGAGI, per germline (reference sequence). The CDR3 is 13 residues long. CDR3: CASSLQNTGELFF. For the CDR3, the DNA is TGTGCCAGCAGCCTACAAAACACCGGGGAGCTGTTTTTT.

The chain employs TRBV7-9 and TRBJ1-1; no clear D. Germline assignment: CDR1 SEHNR and CDR2 FQNEAQ (reference sequence). Trimming took off 10 bases at V and 1 base at J, with 7 bases between the two ends. The CDR3 runs 11 residues. The CDR3 coding sequence is TGTGCCATCGCGAAGAACACTGAAGCTTTCTTT. It translates to CAIAKNTEAFF.

V and J are TRBV5-4 and TRBJ2-7; unclear D gene. This CDR3 comprises 13 residues. V was cut by 2 bases and J by 0 bases, with 6 bases left in between. Germline V gene sequence: CDR1 SGHNT, CDR2 YYREEE (reference sequence). The CDR3 region is CASSFPNSYEQYF. The CDR3 nucleotides are TGTGCCAGCAGCTTCCCAAACTCCTACGAGCAGTACTTC.

The V gene is TRBV5-1, the J gene TRBJ1-1, with D tentatively TRBD1 (5 bases). Germline lookup yields CDR1 SGHRS and CDR2 YFSETQ. V lost 4 bases, J lost 7 bases, and 14 bases lay in between. The CDR3 is 13 residues long. This CDR3 is CASSLRDGIEAFF. The CDR3 DNA reads TGCGCCAGCAGCCTCCGGGACGGCATTGAAGCTTTCTTT.

The chain couples TRBV11-2 to TRBJ2-6; a possible D gene is TRBD1 (5 bases). The length of the CDR3 is 16 residues. Trimming pared 2 bases from V and 0 bases from J, leaving 8 bases between. Germline CDR1 and CDR2: SGHAT and FQNNGV. The CDR3 DNA reads as TGTGCCAGCAGCTTAACAGGATTCTCTGGGGCCAACGTCCTGACTTTC. This translates into CASSLTGFSGANVLTF.

In the case of this clone: The same CDR3 arises from other DNA sequences in this sample as well. The V call is TRBV6-5, the J call TRBJ2-7; a weak D match, TRBD1 (5 bases). Trimming stripped 2 bases from V and 2 bases from J, with 10 bases between. Germline CDR1 MNHEY, CDR2 SVGAGI. This CDR3 contains 14 residues. CDR3 sequence: CASSYRGQTYEQYF. The CDR3 bases are TGTGCCAGCAGTTACAGGGGTCAGACCTACGAGCAGTACTTC.

The genes are TRBV5-1 and TRBJ1-1; D uncertain. Per germline, CDR1 SGHRS and CDR2 YFSETQ. There are 13 residues in the CDR3. Trimming shortened V by 0 bases and J by 4 bases, and 7 bases separated the two germline ends. The CDR3: CASSLVAFTEAFF. For the CDR3, the DNA is TGCGCCAGCAGCTTGGTGGCTTTCACTGAAGCTTTCTTT.